This T cell receptor (beta chain) stems from a study of T cells in Graves' hyperthyroidism and ophthalmopathy. Study overall: Prior to any treatment, at the point of initial diagnosis, peripheral blood was collected.

The germline CDR1 and CDR2 sequences are LNHNV and YYDKDF (reference sequence). CDR3 length: 16 residues. Trimming removed 2 bases at V and 0 bases at J, with 10 bases between. RNA transcripts provided the source from which TCR beta CDR3 regions were amplified. The HTBI primer set was used in a first-round RT-PCR of the TCR CDR3. TCRdb used MiXCR to reprocess the multiplex PCR reads, holding one entry per CDR3 protein. The table lists around 400,000 distinct CDR3 sequences, around 14% of them singletons. General study results and limits: The model predicted ophthalmopathy a median roughly six months before onset.

About this clonotype itself: The antigen remains unidentified.

Criteria for exclusion of patients were uncontrolled infection, other autoimmune disease, pregnancy or lactation. This TCR derives from a woman aged 18-30 years with Graves' hyperthyroidism that later progressed to Graves' ophthalmopathy. What was sequenced was blood. This chain connects TRBV15 to TRBJ2-2, with D possibly matching TRBD1 (6 bases). Here the CDR3 DNA reads TGTGCCACCAGCAGAAGCACAGGGACGAACACCGGGGAGCTGTTTTTT. Translating it yields CATSRSTGTNTGELFF.